A single T cell receptor (beta chain) is shown here with its context. The data originate from a study of blood T cell repertoires in COVID-19. Overall study: Acute and convalescent COVID-19 specimens originated in the United States, Italy and Spain.

V trimming: 8 bases; J trimming: 4 bases; junction bases outside the gene matches: 3. CDR3 length: 13 residues. Germline lookup yields CDR1 MDHEN and CDR2 SYDVKM. The method was immunoSEQ multiplex PCR; TCRdb's version includes in-frame clones alone and lacks a portion of them. There are around 150,000 clones in the sample; approximately 80% occur only once, and 8% to 13% lies in the top ten. Allocation to cohorts depended on clinical history reported by the participants. The source of this sequence is a man aged 50 to 59 who had recovered from COVID-19. Sequenced: PBMCs or T cells enriched from blood (not recorded which). This chain joins TRBV28 and TRBJ1-3, with 9 bases matching TRBD1. CDR3 in amino acids: CASLTGGGNTIYF. The CDR3 nucleotides read TGTGCCAGCCTAACAGGGGGCGGAAACACCATATATTTT.